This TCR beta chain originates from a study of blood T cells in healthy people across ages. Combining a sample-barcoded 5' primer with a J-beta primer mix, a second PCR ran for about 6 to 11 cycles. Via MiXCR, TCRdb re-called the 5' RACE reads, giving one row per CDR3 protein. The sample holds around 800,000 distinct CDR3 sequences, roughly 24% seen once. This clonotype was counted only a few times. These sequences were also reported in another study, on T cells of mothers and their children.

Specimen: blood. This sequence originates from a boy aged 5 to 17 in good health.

DNA of the CDR3: TGTGCTAGTGGCACGGGACAGGGGACCGAAAAACTGTTTTTT. It is translated as CASGTGQGTEKLFF. V is TRBV12-5 and J is TRBJ1-4, with 10 nucleotides matching TRBD1. The V gene end was trimmed by 6 bases and the J gene end by 8 bases; junction bases not matched to a gene: 6. This CDR3 is built from 14 residues. Germline V lookup: CDR1 LGHNT, CDR2 FRNRAP.